This record covers a single T cell receptor beta chain. The data were taken from a study of T-cell reconstitution after alpha-beta-depleted transplantation in children. The TCRbeta library was prepared with unique molecular identifiers. From the PCR reads, TCRdb called clonotypes with MiXCR, one entry per CDR3 protein. The data contain approximately 200,000 distinct CDR3 sequences, approximately 14% of them singletons. V was cut by 1 base and J by 0 bases, with 10 bases left in between. The CDR3 totals 15 residues. The germline V gene has CDR1 SNHLY and CDR2 FYNNEI. The gene calls are TRBV2 and TRBJ2-7; TRBD1 or TRBD2 may be the D gene (5 bases each). The clonotype originates from a human donor who donated a stem cell graft to a child with acute lymphoblastic leukemia. This specimen consisted of PBMCs from the stem cell graft donor, obtained from the stem cell graft. The CDR3 sequence is CASSEGDGHSYEQYF. The DNA for the CDR3 is TGTGCCAGCAGTGAAGGGGACGGACACTCCTACGAGCAGTACTTC. The variable domain in full, with the rest retrieved from reference TRBV2 and TRBJ2-7, is EPEVTQTPSHQVTQMGQEVILRCVPISNHLYFYWYRQILGQKVEFLVSFYNNEISEKSEIFDDQFSVERPDGSNFTLKIRSTKLEDSAMYFCASSEGDGHSYEQYFGPGTRLTVT.